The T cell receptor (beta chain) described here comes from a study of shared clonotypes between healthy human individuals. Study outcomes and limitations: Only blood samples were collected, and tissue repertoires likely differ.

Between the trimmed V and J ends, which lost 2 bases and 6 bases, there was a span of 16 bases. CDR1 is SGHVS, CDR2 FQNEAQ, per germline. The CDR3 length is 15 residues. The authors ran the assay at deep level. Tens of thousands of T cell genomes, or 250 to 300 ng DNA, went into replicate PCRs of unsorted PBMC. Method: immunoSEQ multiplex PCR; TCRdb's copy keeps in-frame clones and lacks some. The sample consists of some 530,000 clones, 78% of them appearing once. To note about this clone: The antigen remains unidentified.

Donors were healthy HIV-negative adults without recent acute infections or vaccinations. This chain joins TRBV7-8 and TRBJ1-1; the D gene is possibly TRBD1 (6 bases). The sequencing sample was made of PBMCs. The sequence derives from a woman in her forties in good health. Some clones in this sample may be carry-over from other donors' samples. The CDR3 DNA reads TGTGCCAGCAGCTTAAATGCAGGGGTTGTGCCTGAAGCTTTCTTT. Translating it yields CASSLNAGVVPEAFF.